Included here is one T cell receptor beta chain sequence, with context. These data belong to a study of T cell changes during pregnancy in multiple sclerosis. TCRdb keeps only in-frame clones here, not all; method: immunoSEQ multiplex PCR. The table has approximately 49,000 clones, just over 85% seen once. Germline V gene data show CDR1 as LNHDA and CDR2 as SQIVND (reference sequence). The CDR3 is 17 residues long. V trimming: 11 bases; J trimming: 0 bases; junction bases outside the gene matches: 15. The V gene is TRBV19, the J gene TRBJ2-4, with TRBD1 identical over 8 bases. This sequence originates from a female donor with multiple sclerosis, enrolled in a pregnancy study. The specimen comprised CD4+ T cells from peripheral blood mononuclear cells, sampled in the second trimester of pregnancy. DNA of the CDR3: TGTGCCTCATCGACACAGGGGGAAGCACGAGCCAAAAACATTCAGTACTTC. Its protein product is CASSTQGEARAKNIQYF.